This T cell receptor beta chain was recovered during a study of cytomegalovirus exposure and HLA in healthy donors. Study conclusions and caveats: Overall, roughly 150 TCR beta chains were annotated as cytomegalovirus-associated.

Clones were read by immunoSEQ multiplex PCR, and TCRdb kept only the in-frame ones, dropping some. The sample lists approximately 110,000 clones; around 94% were seen once. A note on this clone: Its cognate antigen is unknown.

Germline values: CDR1 MNHNS, CDR2 SASEGT. Trimming cost V 8 bases and J 2 bases, with 12 bases left between them. The CDR3 length is 14 residues. The receptor was isolated from a woman between 18 and 30 years old in good health and CMV-seronegative. The gene calls are TRBV6-1 and TRBJ1-4, with unresolved D. The sequencing input was PBMCs. CDR3 sequence reads: CASRVGATNEKLFF. CDR3 sequence (DNA): TGTGCCAGCCGGGTCGGAGCCACTAATGAAAAACTGTTTTTT.